This is a list of T cell receptor beta chains from one sample in a study of T cells in tuberculosis. Only in-frame clones appear in the TCRdb table, and some are missing; sequencing was by immunoSEQ multiplex PCR. The profile shows tens of thousands of clones, about 95% of them singletons. This material consisted of PBMCs, taken at tuberculosis diagnosis. Receptors were obtained from an adult with tuberculosis. Both conserved end residues are part of each CDR3. The D gene is left open where the match is weak. Some rows mark clone size as missing; the rest say once, few, many or name a class of expanded clone.

v_call	d_call	clone_size	j_call	cdr3_aa	cdr3_nt
TRBV6-1	-	-	TRBJ1-5	CASSWGVQPQHF	TGTGCCAGCAGTTGGGGGGTTCAGCCCCAGCATTTT
TRBV29-1	TRBD2	-	TRBJ2-1	CSVFSGRTYNEQFF	TGCAGCGTTTTCAGCGGGAGGACTTACAATGAGCAGTTCTTC
TRBV30	TRBD2	-	TRBJ2-3	CAWSSGRTDTQYF	TGTGCCTGGTCTAGCGGGAGGACAGATACGCAGTATTTT
TRBV12-5	TRBD2	-	TRBJ2-7	CASGLVQGLVEYEQYF	TGTGCTAGTGGTTTGGTACAGGGACTAGTAGAGTACGAGCAGTACTTC
TRBV4-1	TRBD1	-	TRBJ2-2	CASSQDEYRGLAGELFF	TGCGCCAGCAGCCAAGATGAGTACAGGGGGCTGGCCGGGGAGCTGTTTTTT
TRBV30	-	-	TRBJ1-2	CAWSARATNYGYTF	TGTGCCTGGAGTGCCAGGGCCACCAACTATGGCTACACCTTC
TRBV6-5	-	-	TRBJ1-6	CASSSVEHSPLHF	TGTGCCAGCAGCTCCGTAGAGCACTCACCCCTCCACTTT
TRBV14	-	-	TRBJ2-1	CASSPLTAYNEQFF	TGTGCCAGCAGCCCCCTGACAGCCTACAATGAGCAGTTCTTC
TRBV19	TRBD2	-	TRBJ2-1	CATKREDGSSYNEQFF	TGTGCCACCAAACGGGAGGACGGTAGCTCCTACAATGAGCAGTTCTTC
TRBV28	-	-	TRBJ2-1	CASSELRPYNEQFF	TGTGCCAGCAGTGAACTGCGTCCCTACAATGAGCAGTTCTTC
TRBV11-3	TRBD2	-	TRBJ2-3	CASSLEGTSGRDTQYF	TGTGCCAGCAGCTTAGAGGGGACTAGCGGGAGAGATACGCAGTATTTT
TRBV10-3	-	once	TRBJ1-5	CASMSSFNQPQHF	TGTGCCAGTATGTCCTCTTTTAATCAGCCCCAGCATTTT
TRBV9	TRBD1	-	TRBJ2-5	CASSAWTGGQETQYF	TGTGCCAGCAGCGCCTGGACAGGGGGACAAGAGACCCAGTACTTC
TRBV10-1	TRBD1	-	TRBJ2-7	CASSNPGQPYEQYF	TGCGCCAGCAGTAACCCGGGACAGCCCTACGAGCAGTACTTC
TRBV28	TRBD1	-	TRBJ2-7	CASSPTGGGVEQYF	TGTGCCAGCAGCCCGACAGGGGGAGGCGTCGAGCAGTACTTC
TRBV5-1	TRBD1	-	TRBJ1-1	CASSLTTGRGGGTEAFF	TGCGCCAGCAGCTTGACGACAGGGAGAGGTGGGGGCACTGAAGCTTTCTTT
TRBV28	-	-	TRBJ1-2	CASSLSLQGWDGYTF	TGTGCCAGCAGTTTAAGCCTACAGGGATGGGATGGCTACACCTTC
TRBV27	TRBD1	-	TRBJ2-7	CASSWTSGTGSYEQYF	TGTGCCAGCAGTTGGACCTCCGGGACAGGGTCCTACGAGCAGTACTTC
TRBV18	-	once	TRBJ1-1	CASSPVSGNTEAFF	TGTGCCAGCTCACCAGTGTCAGGGAACACTGAAGCTTTCTTT
TRBV6-1	TRBD1	once	TRBJ2-1	CASRWTGGNEQFF	TGTGCCAGCAGATGGACAGGGGGCAATGAGCAGTTCTTC
TRBV2	-	-	TRBJ1-1	CASSEVGGSGAFF	TGTGCCAGCAGTGAGGTCGGGGGGAGCGGCGCTTTCTTT
TRBV29-1	-	-	TRBJ2-3	CSVGSSGTQYF	TGCAGCGTTGGGAGTAGTGGTACGCAGTATTTT
TRBV6-1	TRBD1	-	TRBJ2-7	CASNPGTASYEQYF	TGTGCCAGCAACCCCGGGACAGCTTCCTACGAGCAGTACTTC
TRBV5-1	-	-	TRBJ2-1	CASSLETRNNEQFF	TGCGCCAGCAGCTTGGAGACTAGAAACAATGAGCAGTTCTTC
TRBV6-1	-	-	TRBJ1-3	CASSEGADSGNTIYF	TGTGCCAGCAGTGAAGGGGCAGACTCTGGAAACACCATATATTTT
TRBV6-5	TRBD2	-	TRBJ2-3	CASSYSIAGGTDTQYF	TGTGCCAGCAGTTACTCGATAGCGGGAGGTACAGATACGCAGTATTTT
TRBV15	-	-	TRBJ2-1	CATSRDLGDNEQFF	TGTGCCACCAGCAGAGATCTTGGAGACAATGAGCAGTTCTTC
TRBV30	-	-	TRBJ1-2	CAWSRTGYGYTF	TGTGCCTGGAGTAGGACTGGCTATGGCTACACCTTC
TRBV4-1	TRBD1	-	TRBJ2-7	CASSQDLQGAREQYF	TGCGCCAGCAGCCAAGACCTACAGGGGGCGCGCGAGCAGTACTTC
TRBV5-1	-	-	TRBJ1-1	CASSPGAVMNTEAFF	TGCGCCAGCAGCCCAGGAGCGGTCATGAACACTGAAGCTTTCTTT
TRBV30	TRBD2	-	TRBJ2-1	CAWSVWAGGSYNEQFF	TGTGCCTGGAGTGTATGGGCGGGAGGCTCCTACAATGAGCAGTTCTTC
TRBV27	-	-	TRBJ2-1	CASRNSGPEQFF	TGTGCCAGTCGAAACAGCGGACCCGAGCAGTTCTTC
TRBV11-2	TRBD1	-	TRBJ1-3	CASSLGQGSGNTIYF	TGTGCCAGCAGCTTAGGACAGGGATCCGGAAACACCATATATTTT
TRBV2	TRBD2	-	TRBJ2-7	CASRSQREVNYEQYF	TGTGCCAGCAGGTCCCAGCGGGAGGTCAACTACGAGCAGTACTTC
TRBV2	TRBD2	-	TRBJ2-7	CASSRGLAANSYEQYF	TGTGCCAGCAGTCGTGGACTAGCGGCAAACTCCTACGAGCAGTACTTC
TRBV10-3	-	-	TRBJ2-1	CAIAGNSAYNEQFF	TGTGCCATCGCCGGGAACTCCGCGTACAATGAGCAGTTCTTC
TRBV7-8	TRBD1	-	TRBJ1-2	CASSLDGQGANGYTF	TGTGCCAGCAGCTTAGATGGACAGGGAGCGAATGGCTACACCTTC
TRBV6-1	-	-	TRBJ1-1	CASSAEDSNTEAFF	TGTGCCAGCAGTGCAGAGGACAGTAACACTGAAGCTTTCTTT
TRBV19	TRBD1	-	TRBJ2-1	CASSLDRGDYNEQFF	TGTGCCAGTAGTCTGGACAGGGGGGACTACAATGAGCAGTTCTTC
TRBV30	TRBD1	-	TRBJ1-5	CAFQGQNNQPQHF	TGTGCCTTCCAGGGACAGAACAATCAGCCCCAGCATTTT
TRBV6-4	TRBD2	-	TRBJ2-1	CASSLLAGDNYEQFF	TGTGCCAGCAGTTTACTAGCGGGAGATAACTATGAGCAGTTCTTC
TRBV7-9	-	-	TRBJ1-3	CASSLATASGNTIYF	TGTGCCAGCAGCTTAGCGACAGCCTCTGGAAACACCATATATTTT
TRBV19	TRBD2	-	TRBJ2-7	CASSITGLAGGEQYF	TGTGCCAGTAGTATTACCGGACTAGCGGGAGGCGAGCAGTACTTC
TRBV28	TRBD2	once	TRBJ2-1	CASSPGTSWYNEQFF	TGTGCCAGCAGCCCTGGGACTAGCTGGTACAATGAGCAGTTCTTC